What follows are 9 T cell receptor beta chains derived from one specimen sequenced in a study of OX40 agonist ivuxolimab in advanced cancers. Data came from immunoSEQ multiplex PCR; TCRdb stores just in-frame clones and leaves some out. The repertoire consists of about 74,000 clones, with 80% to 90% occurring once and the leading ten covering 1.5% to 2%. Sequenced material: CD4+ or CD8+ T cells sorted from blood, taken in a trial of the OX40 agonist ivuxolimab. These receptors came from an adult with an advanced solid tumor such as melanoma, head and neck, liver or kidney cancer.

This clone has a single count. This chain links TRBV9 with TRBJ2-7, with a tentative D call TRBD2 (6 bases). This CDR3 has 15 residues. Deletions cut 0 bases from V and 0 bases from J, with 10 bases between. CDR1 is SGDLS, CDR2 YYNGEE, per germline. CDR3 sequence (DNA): TGTGCCAGCAGCGTAGATAGCGGACTCTCCTACGAGCAGTACTTC. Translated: CASSVDSGLSYEQYF.

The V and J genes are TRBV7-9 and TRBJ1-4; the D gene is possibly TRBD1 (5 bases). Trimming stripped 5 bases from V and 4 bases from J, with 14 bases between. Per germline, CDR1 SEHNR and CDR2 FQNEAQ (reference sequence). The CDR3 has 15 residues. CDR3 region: CASSPQMGLNEKLFF. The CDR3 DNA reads TGTGCCAGCAGCCCTCAAATGGGACTTAATGAAAAACTGTTTTTT.

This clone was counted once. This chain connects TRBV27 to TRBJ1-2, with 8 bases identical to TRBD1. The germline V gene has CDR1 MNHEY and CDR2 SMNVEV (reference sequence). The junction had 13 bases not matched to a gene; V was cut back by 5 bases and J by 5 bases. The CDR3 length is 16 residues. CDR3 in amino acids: CASSTPDRADVYGYTF. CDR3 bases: TGTGCCAGCAGTACCCCGGACAGGGCGGATGTTTATGGCTACACCTTC.

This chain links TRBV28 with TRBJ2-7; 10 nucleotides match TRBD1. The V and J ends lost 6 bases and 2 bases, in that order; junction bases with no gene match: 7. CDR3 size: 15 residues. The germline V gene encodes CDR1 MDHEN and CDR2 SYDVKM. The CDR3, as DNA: TGTGCCAGCAGAATTGGACAGGGGGGGGCCTACGAGCAGTACTTC. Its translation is CASRIGQGGAYEQYF.

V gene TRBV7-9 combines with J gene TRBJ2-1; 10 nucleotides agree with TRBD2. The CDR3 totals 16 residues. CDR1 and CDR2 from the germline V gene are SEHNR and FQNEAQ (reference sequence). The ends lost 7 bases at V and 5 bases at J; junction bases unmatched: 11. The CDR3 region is CASTKPGLARHNEQFF. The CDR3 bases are TGTGCCAGCACCAAACCGGGACTAGCGAGACACAATGAGCAGTTCTTC.

The CDR3 coding sequence is TGTGCCAGCAGCTTGGACGCGGGAGGGGCAGATACGCAGTATTTT. Encoded protein: CASSLDAGGADTQYF. This chain links TRBV5-4 with TRBJ2-3; 9 nucleotides align to TRBD2. The CDR3 contains 15 residues. Per the germline V gene, CDR1 is SGHNT and CDR2 is YYREEE (reference sequence). J was trimmed by 4 bases and V by 0 bases; bases with no gene match: 3. Full variable domain (rest looked up from reference TRBV5-4 and TRBJ2-3): ETGVTQSPTHLIKTRGQQVTLRCSSQSGHNTVSWYQQALGQGPQFIFQYYREEENGRGNFPPRFSGLQFPNYSSELNVNALELDDSALYLCASSLDAGGADTQYFGPGTRLTVL.

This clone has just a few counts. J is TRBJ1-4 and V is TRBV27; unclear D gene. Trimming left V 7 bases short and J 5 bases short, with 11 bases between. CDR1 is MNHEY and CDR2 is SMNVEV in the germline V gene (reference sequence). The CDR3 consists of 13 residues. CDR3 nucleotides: TGTGCCAGCAAAGACGCTCGGAATGAAAAACTGTTTTTT. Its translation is CASKDARNEKLFF.

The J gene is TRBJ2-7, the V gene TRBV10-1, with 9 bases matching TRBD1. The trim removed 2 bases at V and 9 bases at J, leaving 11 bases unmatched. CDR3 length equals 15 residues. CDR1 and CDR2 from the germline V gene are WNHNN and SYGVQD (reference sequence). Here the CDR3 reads CASSEHTGGFGGQYF. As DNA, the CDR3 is TGCGCCAGCAGTGAGCATACAGGGGGCTTTGGCGGGCAGTACTTC.

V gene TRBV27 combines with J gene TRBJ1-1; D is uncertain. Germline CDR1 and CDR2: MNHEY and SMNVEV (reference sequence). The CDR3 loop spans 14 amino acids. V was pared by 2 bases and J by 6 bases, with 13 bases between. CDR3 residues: CASSLKGGRSEAFF. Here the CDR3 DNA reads TGTGCCAGCAGTTTAAAAGGCGGGAGATCTGAAGCTTTCTTT.